These T cell receptor beta chains were read from a single sample in a study of cytomegalovirus exposure and HLA in healthy donors. This table comes from immunoSEQ multiplex PCR, and its TCRdb copy is limited to in-frame clones, with some not included. The sample table includes almost 45,000 clones. Sequencing input: PBMCs. The receptors come from a male donor in good health and CMV-seronegative. Each CDR3 is given with its conserved first and last residue. The D gene is left open where the match is weak.

-	TRBV10-2	TRBJ1-1	CASSDSTVAAAEAFF	TGCGCCAGCAGTGACTCGACAGTTGCGGCGGCTGAAGCTTTCTTT
-	TRBV6-4	TRBJ1-1	CASSAGEGTEAFF	TGTGCCAGCAGTGCAGGGGAGGGAACTGAAGCTTTCTTT
TRBD1	TRBV4-3	TRBJ1-2	CASSQGGQTNYGYTF	TGCGCCAGCAGCCAGGGGGGACAGACAAACTATGGCTACACCTTC
-	TRBV10-3	TRBJ1-1	CAISESEAGRGTEAFF	TGTGCCATCAGTGAGTCAGAAGCGGGGAGAGGCACTGAAGCTTTCTTT
-	TRBV5-1	TRBJ1-4	CASSLGATNEKLFF	TGCGCCAGCAGCTTGGGCGCAACTAATGAAAAACTGTTTTTT
-	TRBV18	TRBJ2-2	CASSPQGGLNTGELFF	TGTGCCAGCTCCCCGCAGGGGGGCTTGAACACCGGGGAGCTGTTTTTT
-	TRBV11-2	TRBJ2-7	CASSSFRLQSVYEQYF	TGTGCCAGCAGCTCATTTAGGCTACAGTCGGTCTACGAGCAGTACTTC
-	TRBV6-1	TRBJ2-7	CASREQGPVGEQYF	TGTGCCAGCAGAGAACAGGGCCCAGTGGGCGAGCAGTACTTC
-	TRBV4-1	TRBJ2-7	CASSQVSYSYEQYF	TGCGCCAGCAGCCAAGTATCCTACTCCTACGAGCAGTACTTC
-	TRBV4-3	TRBJ2-3	CASSQESGEGADTQYF	TGCGCGAGCAGCCAAGAGAGCGGAGAGGGAGCAGATACGCAGTATTTT
TRBD2	TRBV28	TRBJ2-1	CASSLAGLEGYNEQFF	TGTGCCAGCAGTTTGGCGGGACTAGAAGGGTACAATGAGCAGTTCTTC
TRBD2	TRBV7-8	TRBJ2-1	CASSLGTSGSPTTLEQFF	TGTGCCAGCAGCTTAGGGACTAGCGGGAGCCCTACCACGCTTGAGCAGTTCTTC
-	TRBV11-2	TRBJ2-2	CASSLYRRVSGNTGELFF	TGTGCCAGCAGCTTGTACAGGAGGGTTAGCGGGAACACCGGGGAGCTGTTTTTT
TRBD2	TRBV30	TRBJ2-3	CAWSVRRGDTQYF	TGTGCCTGGAGTGTCCGGCGGGGGGATACGCAGTATTTT
-	TRBV30	TRBJ1-1	CAWSSVRAFF	TGTGCCTGGAGCAGTGTGCGGGCTTTCTTT
TRBD2	TRBV6-5	TRBJ2-7	CASSYSSSGTYEQYF	TGTGCCAGCAGTTATTCGTCTAGCGGTACCTACGAGCAGTACTTC
-	TRBV4-1	TRBJ1-1	CASSQTADFEAFF	TGCGCCAGCAGCCAGACGGCGGATTTTGAAGCTTTCTTT